Listed here is a single TCR beta chain. This sample was included in a study of T cell changes during pregnancy in multiple sclerosis. The table came from immunoSEQ multiplex PCR; TCRdb's copy has only in-frame clones and leaves some out. Among around 13,000 clones listed, about 91% were seen once. Germline trimming cut 10 bases from V and 9 bases from J; bases unmatched to any gene: 12. The CDR3 length is 13 residues. Germline V gene lookup returns CDR1 LNHDA and CDR2 SQIVND (reference sequence). The chain links TRBV19 to TRBJ2-1; TRBD1 matches 7 bases. The TCR originated in a female donor in good health, enrolled as a control in a pregnancy study. Material: CD8+ T cells from peripheral blood mononuclear cells, obtained in the second trimester of pregnancy. CDR3 loop: CATSVDRVGEQFF. The CDR3 bases are TGTGCCACAAGTGTCGACAGGGTCGGTGAGCAGTTCTTC.